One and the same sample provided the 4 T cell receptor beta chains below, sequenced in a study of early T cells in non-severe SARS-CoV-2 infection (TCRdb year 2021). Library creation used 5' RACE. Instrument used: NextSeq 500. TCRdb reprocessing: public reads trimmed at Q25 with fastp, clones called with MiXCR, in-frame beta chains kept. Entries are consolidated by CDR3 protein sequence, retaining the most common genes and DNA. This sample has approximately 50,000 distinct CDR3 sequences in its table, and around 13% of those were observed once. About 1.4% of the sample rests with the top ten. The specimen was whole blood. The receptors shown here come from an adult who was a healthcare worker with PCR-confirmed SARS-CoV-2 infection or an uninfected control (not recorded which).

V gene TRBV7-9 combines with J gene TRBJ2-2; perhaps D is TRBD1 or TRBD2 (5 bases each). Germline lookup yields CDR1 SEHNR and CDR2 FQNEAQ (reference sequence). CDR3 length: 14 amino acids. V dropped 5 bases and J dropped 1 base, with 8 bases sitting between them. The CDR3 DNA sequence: TGTGCCAGCAGCGGGACGGAGAACACCGGGGAGCTGTTTTTT. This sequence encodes CASSGTENTGELFF.

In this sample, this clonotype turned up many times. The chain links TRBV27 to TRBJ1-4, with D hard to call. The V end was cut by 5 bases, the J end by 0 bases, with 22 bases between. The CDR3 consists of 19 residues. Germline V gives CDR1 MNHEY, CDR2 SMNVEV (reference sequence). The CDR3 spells CASSVRLSGPGATNEKLFF. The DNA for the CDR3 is TGTGCCAGCAGTGTTCGCCTGTCCGGACCCGGGGCAACTAATGAAAAACTGTTTTTT.

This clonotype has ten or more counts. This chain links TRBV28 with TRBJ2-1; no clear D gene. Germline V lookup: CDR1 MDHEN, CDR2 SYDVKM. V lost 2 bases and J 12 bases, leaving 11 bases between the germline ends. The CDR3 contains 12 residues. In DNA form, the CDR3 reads TGTGCCAGCAGTTTAATAGCTCCGCGGCAGTTCTTC. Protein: CASSLIAPRQFF.

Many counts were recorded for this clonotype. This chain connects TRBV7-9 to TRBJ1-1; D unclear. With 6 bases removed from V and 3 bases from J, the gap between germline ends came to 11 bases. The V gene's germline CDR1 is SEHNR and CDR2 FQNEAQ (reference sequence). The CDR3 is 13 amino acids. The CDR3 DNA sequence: TGTGCCAGCAGGCCTAACGGGGACACTGAAGCTTTCTTT. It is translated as CASRPNGDTEAFF.